This section outlines one TCR beta chain sequence together with its context. The sample comes from a study of breast tumors, draining lymph nodes, adjacent tissues. The germline V gene has CDR1 MNHEY and CDR2 SVGAGI. Between the trimmed V and J ends, which lost 6 bases and 5 bases, there was a span of 20 bases. The CDR3 runs 15 residues. Samples came from axillary lymph nodes draining the breast cancer. Via MiXCR, TCRdb re-called the multiplex PCR reads, giving one row per CDR3 protein. The sample shows about 270,000 distinct CDR3 sequences, 30% to 35% of them seen only once. The rearrangement joins TRBV6-5 to TRBJ2-7, with D maybe TRBD2 (6 bases). What was sequenced was axillary lymph node tissue. This TCR was sampled from a female donor with breast cancer. Some clones in this sample may be carry-over from other donors' samples. The CDR3 coding sequence is TGTGCCAGCAGACCACCCGGGACTCCAACCCACGAGCAGTACTTC. It codes for CASRPPGTPTHEQYF.